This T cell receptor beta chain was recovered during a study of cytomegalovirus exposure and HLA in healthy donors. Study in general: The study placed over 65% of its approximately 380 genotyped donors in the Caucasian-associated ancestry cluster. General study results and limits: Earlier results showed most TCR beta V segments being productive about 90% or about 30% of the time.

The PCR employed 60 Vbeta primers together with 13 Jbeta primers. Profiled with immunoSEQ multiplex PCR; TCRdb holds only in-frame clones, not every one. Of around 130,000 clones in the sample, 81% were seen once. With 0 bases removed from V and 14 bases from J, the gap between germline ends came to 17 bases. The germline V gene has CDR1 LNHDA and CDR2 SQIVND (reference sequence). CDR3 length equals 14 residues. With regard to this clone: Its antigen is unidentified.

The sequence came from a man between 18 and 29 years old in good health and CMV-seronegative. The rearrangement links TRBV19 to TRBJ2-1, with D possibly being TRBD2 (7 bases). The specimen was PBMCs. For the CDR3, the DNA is TGTGCCAGTAGTATAGACGACCGGGGGGCCCGAAAGTTCTTC. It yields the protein CASSIDDRGARKFF.